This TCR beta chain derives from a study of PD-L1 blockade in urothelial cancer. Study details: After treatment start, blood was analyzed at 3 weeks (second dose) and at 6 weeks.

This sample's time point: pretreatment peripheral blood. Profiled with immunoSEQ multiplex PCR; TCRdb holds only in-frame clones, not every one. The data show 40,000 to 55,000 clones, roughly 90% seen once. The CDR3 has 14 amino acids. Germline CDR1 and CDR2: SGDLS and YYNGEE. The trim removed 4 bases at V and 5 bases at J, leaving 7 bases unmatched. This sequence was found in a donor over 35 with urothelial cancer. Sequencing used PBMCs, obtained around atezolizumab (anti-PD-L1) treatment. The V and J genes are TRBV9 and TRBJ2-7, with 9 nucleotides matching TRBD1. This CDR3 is CASSPRTGVDEQYF. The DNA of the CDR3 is TGTGCCAGCAGCCCACGGACAGGGGTGGACGAGCAGTACTTC. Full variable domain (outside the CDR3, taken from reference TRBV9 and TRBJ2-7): DSGVTQTPKHLITATGQRVTLRCSPRSGDLSVYWYQQSLDQGLQFLIQYYNGEERAKGNILERFSAQQFPDLHSELNLSSLELGDSALYFCASSPRTGVDEQYFGPGTRLTVT.